The 9 T cell receptor beta chains below all came from one sample that was sequenced in a study of monozygotic twins with inflammatory bowel disease (dated by TCRdb to between 2018 and 2020). The library was built by means of 5' RACE. Sequencing was carried out with an Illumina HiSeq 2500. Each CDR3 protein sequence appears as one entry after TCRdb reprocessed the reads, and no DNA is included. The sample table on file contains roughly 160,000 distinct CDR3 sequences. Less than 7.5% of the sample is held by the ten biggest clonotypes. The sample was blood. Source of these receptors: a human donor with ulcerative colitis or Crohn's disease, or a healthy co-twin of an affected twin (not recorded which).

This chain links TRBV7-2 with TRBJ2-7; TCRdb gives TRBD1 as the D gene, but with no DNA this cannot be confirmed. The germline V gene has CDR1 SGHTA and CDR2 FQGNSA. This CDR3 comprises 16 residues. Here the CDR3 reads CASSILTGTGSREQYF.

V is TRBV11-1 and J is TRBJ2-3; no DNA is available, so the TRBD1 call from TCRdb remains unchecked. CDR1 SGHAT and CDR2 FQDESV come from the germline V gene (reference sequence). The CDR3 spans 15 residues. CDR3 region: CASSLSGGLIDTQYF.

The rearrangement joins TRBV15 to TRBJ1-2; TCRdb returns TRBD1, unconfirmable since there is no DNA. Looked up from germline, CDR1 is LNHNV and CDR2 is YYDKDF (reference sequence). The CDR3 totals 14 residues. This CDR3 is CATSSPGANYGYTF.

The gene calls are TRBV7-8 and TRBJ1-2; the TCRdb D gene call, TRBD1, has no DNA to confirm it. This CDR3 is built from 14 residues. Looked up from germline, CDR1 is SGHVS and CDR2 is FQNEAQ. CDR3 region: CASSLGGLNYGYTF. The full variable domain, in which reference TRBV7-8 and TRBJ1-2 provide the parts outside the CDR3, is GAGVSQSPRYKVAKRGQDVALRCDPISGHVSLFWYQQALGQGPEFLTYFQNEAQLDKSGLPSDRFFAERPEGSVSTLKIQRTQQEDSAVYLCASSLGGLNYGYTFGSGTRLTVV.

The gene calls are TRBV7-9 and TRBJ1-5. The CDR3 contains 14 residues. From germline, CDR1 is SEHNR and CDR2 FQNEAQ (reference sequence). Here the CDR3 reads CASSLEGRNQPQHF.

The chain combines TRBV5-1 with TRBJ1-2. Germline V gene data show CDR1 as SGHRS and CDR2 as YFSETQ. The CDR3 runs 13 residues. CDR3 residues: CASSWGGTGGYTF.

V usage is TRBV28 and J usage is TRBJ2-1. Germline-derived CDR1 and CDR2 are MDHEN and SYDVKM. This CDR3 is 12 amino acids long. This CDR3 is CATQDGYNEQFF.

The chain couples TRBV15 to TRBJ2-7; the D call from TCRdb, TRBD2, cannot be confirmed without DNA. Germline CDR1 reads LNHNV; CDR2 reads YYDKDF (reference sequence). CDR3 length equals 15 residues. CDR3: CATSRDTLAGDEQYF.

The chain joins TRBV28 to TRBJ2-1; the D gene TCRdb calls, TRBD2, cannot be checked with no DNA. Per the germline V gene, CDR1 is MDHEN and CDR2 is SYDVKM. The CDR3 sequence is 13 residues long. The CDR3 loop is CASSWTEGNEQFF.